This T cell receptor beta chain stems from a study of blood T cell repertoires in COVID-19. This clone was found once. TCRdb's copy holds only in-frame clones and misses some; the assay was immunoSEQ multiplex PCR. Of under 250,000 clones in the sample, roughly 84% are singletons; the top ten hold around 25%. Sequences were obtained from peripheral blood. The receptor was derived from a man aged 35-49 years with acute or convalescent COVID-19.

The CDR3 DNA reads TGCGCCAGCAGCCCCGGGACAATAACGGGGGAGCAGTACTTC. Its protein is CASSPGTITGEQYF. The chain employs TRBV5-1 and TRBJ2-7, with a possible D match to TRBD1 (6 bases). Trimming removed 4 bases at V and 7 bases at J, with 18 bases between. CDR1 is SGHRS and CDR2 is YFSETQ in the germline V gene. There are 14 residues in the CDR3.